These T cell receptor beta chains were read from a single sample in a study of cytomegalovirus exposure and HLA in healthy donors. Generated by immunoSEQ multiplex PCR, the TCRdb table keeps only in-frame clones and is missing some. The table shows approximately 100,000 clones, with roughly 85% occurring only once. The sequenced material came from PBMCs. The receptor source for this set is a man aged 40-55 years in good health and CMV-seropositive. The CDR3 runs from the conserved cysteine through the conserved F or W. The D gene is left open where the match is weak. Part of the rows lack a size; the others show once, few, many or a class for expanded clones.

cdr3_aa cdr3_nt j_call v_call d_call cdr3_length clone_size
CASTGGTEAFF TGTGCCAGCACAGGGGGCACTGAAGCTTTCTTT TRBJ1-1 TRBV5-4 TRBD1 11 NA
CASSRDRVGQETQYF TGTGCCAGCAGTCGCGACAGGGTTGGGCAAGAGACCCAGTACTTC TRBJ2-5 TRBV6-1 TRBD1 15 NA
CASSPLSAELQETQYF TGTGCCAGCAGCCCCCTCTCGGCGGAGTTACAAGAGACCCAGTACTTC TRBJ2-5 TRBV7-6 NA 16 NA
CASSGGGVSYGYTF TGTGCCAGCAGCGGCGGGGGGGTGAGCTATGGCTACACCTTC TRBJ1-2 TRBV4-2 NA 14 NA
CASSLRTGSGNTIYF TGTGCCAGCAGCTTGAGAACAGGGAGTGGAAACACCATATATTTT TRBJ1-3 TRBV5-8 NA 15 NA
CASSPRTGGYGYTF TGTGCCAGCTCACCAAGGACAGGGGGCTATGGCTACACCTTC TRBJ1-2 TRBV18 TRBD1 14 NA
CASTKTSGSGEQFF TGCGCCAGCACCAAGACTAGCGGGAGCGGTGAGCAGTTCTTC TRBJ2-1 TRBV10-2 TRBD2 14 NA
CASAWEGRGGTEAFF TGCGCCAGCGCATGGGAGGGCAGGGGAGGCACTGAAGCTTTCTTT TRBJ1-1 TRBV10-2 NA 15 once
CASSTGANTGELFF TGTGCCAGCAGTACCGGGGCGAACACCGGGGAGCTGTTTTTT TRBJ2-2 TRBV27 NA 14 once
CASSLSGTPEAFF TGTGCCAGCAGCTTATCCGGTACCCCTGAAGCTTTCTTT TRBJ1-1 TRBV7-9 NA 13 NA
CASSLGTGGYNSPLHF TGTGCCAGCAGCCTCGGGACAGGGGGCTATAATTCACCCCTCCACTTT TRBJ1-6 TRBV4-2 TRBD1 16 few
CASSQWGGSTDTQYF TGTGCCAGCAGCCAGTGGGGGGGTAGCACAGATACGCAGTATTTT TRBJ2-3 TRBV11-2 TRBD2 15 NA
CASSSRPTSGSTDTQYF TGCGCCAGCAGCTCACGACCAACTAGCGGGAGCACAGATACGCAGTATTTT TRBJ2-3 TRBV5-1 TRBD2 17 NA
CASTTDIPGPGEKLFF TGTGCCAGCACCACAGACATTCCCGGACCGGGAGAAAAACTGTTTTTT TRBJ1-4 TRBV2 NA 16 NA
CASSLGQGDYGYTF TGCGCCAGCAGCTTGGGACAGGGAGACTATGGCTACACCTTC TRBJ1-2 TRBV5-1 TRBD1 14 NA
CASRLTGAYTEAFF TGTGCCAGCAGGCTGACAGGTGCGTACACTGAAGCTTTCTTT TRBJ1-1 TRBV6-1 NA 14 once
CASSPNRGGVEEQYF TGTGCCAGCAGCCCAAACAGGGGGGGGGTCGAGGAGCAGTACTTC TRBJ2-7 TRBV7-3 NA 15 NA
CASSPGLAGGGQETQYF TGTGCCAGCAGCCCGGGACTAGCGGGGGGGGGACAAGAGACCCAGTACTTC TRBJ2-5 TRBV9 TRBD2 17 NA